Detailed here is one T cell receptor (beta chain). This specimen comes from a study of regulatory T cells in long-lasting Graves disease. Libraries of TCR beta came from iRepertoire HTBI primers plus Arm-PCR of CDR3 regions. TCRdb itself ran the multiplex PCR reads through MiXCR, one entry per CDR3 protein. The table lists about 440,000 distinct CDR3 sequences, around 14% of them singletons. V dropped 7 bases and J dropped 3 bases, with 13 bases sitting between them. Per germline, CDR1 MNHEY and CDR2 SVGEGT. CDR3 length equals 13 residues. Time point: newly diagnosed GD, antithyroid drugs for less than 3 months. TCR sequences were obtained from RNA taken from PBMCs. These same records also appear under a second study, on T cells in Graves' hyperthyroidism and ophthalmopathy.

The input for sequencing was peripheral blood mononuclear cells (PBMCs), taken at new diagnosis, from a patient treated with antithyroid drugs. The receptor was derived from a woman between 25 and 40 years old with Graves disease. This chain links TRBV6-2 or TRBV6-3 with TRBJ2-7; D possibly corresponds to TRBD1 (6 bases). The CDR3 region has the DNA TGTGCCAGCAATCCCGGGACACTCTACGAGCAGTACTTC. This gives the protein CASNPGTLYEQYF.